The 3 T cell receptor beta chains listed next were all sequenced from one sample in a study of cytomegalovirus exposure and HLA in healthy donors. The PCR used 60 Vbeta and 13 Jbeta primers. TCRdb keeps only in-frame clones here, not all; method: immunoSEQ multiplex PCR. The table records 200,000 to 250,000 clones, around 80% of them present only once. The sequencing sample was made of PBMCs. These receptors were obtained from a middle-aged woman in good health and CMV-seronegative.

In its sample, this clone was seen a few times. The V call is TRBV7-9, the J call TRBJ1-4, with D possibly being TRBD1 (6 bases). Germline V CDR1 and CDR2: SEHNR, FQNEAQ (reference sequence). The V and J ends lost 8 bases and 5 bases respectively, with 12 bases between them. This CDR3 has 13 residues. CDR3 loop: CASGRQANEKLFF. In DNA form, the CDR3 reads TGTGCCAGCGGACGACAGGCGAATGAAAAACTGTTTTTT. The full variable domain, completed using reference TRBV7-9 and TRBJ1-4, is DTGVSQNPRHKITKRGQNVTFRCDPISEHNRLYWYRQTLGQGPEFLTYFQNEAQLEKSRLLSDRFSAERPKGSFSTLEIQRTEQGDSAMYLCASGRQANEKLFFGSGTQLSVL.

This clone was counted a single time. V usage is TRBV5-1 and J usage is TRBJ2-3; 11 nucleotides line up with TRBD2. Germline V lookup: CDR1 SGHRS, CDR2 YFSETQ. The CDR3 totals 19 residues. The trim removed 4 bases at V and 0 bases at J, leaving 13 bases unmatched. CDR3 sequence (DNA): TGCGCCAGCAGCCCTTTTGGAGAACTAGCGGGGGTTAGCACAGATACGCAGTATTTT. Protein sequence: CASSPFGELAGVSTDTQYF. Combining the CDR3 with reference TRBV5-1 and TRBJ2-3 gives the whole variable domain KAGVTQTPRYLIKTRGQQVTLSCSPISGHRSVSWYQQTPGQGLQFLFEYFSETQRNKGNFPGRFSGRQFSNSRSEMNVSTLELGDSALYLCASSPFGELAGVSTDTQYFGPGTRLTVL.

This chain links TRBV5-1 with TRBJ1-2; 9 nucleotides line up with TRBD1. The junction had 9 bases not matched to a gene; V was cut back by 5 bases and J by 7 bases. CDR1 is SGHRS, CDR2 YFSETQ, per germline. CDR3 length: 14 residues. The CDR3 DNA is TGCGCCAGCAGGGTCAGGACAGGGGCTTCTGGCTACACCTTC. Amino acid sequence: CASRVRTGASGYTF.